Shown below are 6 T cell receptor beta chains from a single sample sequenced in a study of blood T cell repertoires in COVID-19. The repertoire was sequenced with immunoSEQ multiplex PCR; TCRdb's copy has only in-frame clones and lacks some. The data show 110,000 to 150,000 clones, with 84% seen just once and 35% to 50% held by the top ten. Sequencing used peripheral blood. These receptors were taken from a human donor in a cohort sampled during active COVID-19.

The genes are TRBV7-3 and TRBJ2-1; 10 bases line up with TRBD2. Germline CDR1 is SGHTA and CDR2 is FQGTGA. The V and J ends lost 3 bases and 4 bases, in that order; junction bases with no gene match: 6. The CDR3 loop spans 16 amino acids. The CDR3: CASSFVGTSVYNEQFF. CDR3 bases: TGTGCCAGCAGCTTCGTCGGGACTAGCGTTTACAATGAGCAGTTCTTC.

This clone was seen more than once but under ten times. This chain connects TRBV5-1 to TRBJ1-4; a possible D gene is TRBD1 (5 bases). V was shortened by 0 bases and J by 4 bases, with 10 bases between the two germline ends. CDR3 length equals 15 residues. The germline V gene has CDR1 SGHRS and CDR2 YFSETQ. DNA for the CDR3: TGCGCCAGCAGCTTGGGGGGCAGGCTTAATGAAAAACTGTTTTTT. Amino acid sequence: CASSLGGRLNEKLFF.

This clone came up once. The J gene is TRBJ1-1, the V gene TRBV7-3; D not resolved. Trimming left V 5 bases short and J 0 bases short, with 7 bases between. Germline loops: CDR1 SGHTA, CDR2 FQGTGA. The CDR3 covers 13 residues. CDR3 sequence reads: CASSRNMNTEAFF. The DNA for the CDR3 is TGTGCCAGCAGCCGTAATATGAACACTGAAGCTTTCTTT.

The J gene is TRBJ2-7, the V gene TRBV11-3; TRBD2 matches 7 bases. The length of the CDR3 is 15 residues. The germline V gene encodes CDR1 SGHNT and CDR2 YENEEA. Losses at the gene ends were 1 base for V and 0 bases for J; bases not matched to a gene: 3. The CDR3 here is CASSLAGGVSYEQYV. Written as DNA, the CDR3 is TGTGCCAGCAGCTTAGCGGGAGGCGTCTCCTACGAGCAGTACGTC.

The rearrangement uses TRBV7-9 and TRBJ2-1; TRBD2 might be the D (5 bases). The V end lost 6 bases, the J end lost 2 bases, and 11 bases lay between the germline ends. Germline CDR1 reads SEHNR; CDR2 reads FQNEAQ (reference sequence). The CDR3 is 14 amino acids. CDR3 DNA sequence: TGTGCCAGCAGTCCCCGACTACCCTACAATGAGCAGTTCTTC. Protein product: CASSPRLPYNEQFF.

V usage is TRBV7-2 and J usage is TRBJ2-3; no firm D call. The length of the CDR3 is 15 residues. CDR1 is SGHTA, CDR2 FQGNSA, per germline. The V and J ends lost 1 base and 6 bases respectively, with 14 bases between them. The CDR3 here is CASSLDFPIVDTQYF. Here the CDR3 DNA reads TGTGCCAGCAGCTTAGACTTCCCCATTGTGGATACGCAGTATTTT.